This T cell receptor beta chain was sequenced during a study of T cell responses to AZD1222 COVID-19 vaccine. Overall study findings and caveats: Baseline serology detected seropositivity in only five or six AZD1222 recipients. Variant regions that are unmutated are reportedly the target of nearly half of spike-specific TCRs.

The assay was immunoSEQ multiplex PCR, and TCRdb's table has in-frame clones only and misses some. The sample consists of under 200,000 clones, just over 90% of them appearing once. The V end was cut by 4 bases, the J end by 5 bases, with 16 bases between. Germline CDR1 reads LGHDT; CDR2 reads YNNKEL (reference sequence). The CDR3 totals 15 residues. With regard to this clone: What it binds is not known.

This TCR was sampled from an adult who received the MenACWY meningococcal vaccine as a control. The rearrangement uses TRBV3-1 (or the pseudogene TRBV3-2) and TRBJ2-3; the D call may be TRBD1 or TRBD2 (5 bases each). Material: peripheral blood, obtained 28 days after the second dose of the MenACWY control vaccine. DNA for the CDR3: TGTGCCAGCAGCCCATCGGGGACCGAGGGAGATACGCAGTATTTT. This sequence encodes CASSPSGTEGDTQYF.